This is a list of T cell receptor beta chains from one sample in a study of cytomegalovirus exposure and HLA in healthy donors. Sequencing was performed with immunoSEQ multiplex PCR; in TCRdb, only in-frame clones are kept and a portion is missing. Of fewer than 150,000 clones listed, 86% are singletons. Sequenced material: PBMCs. Receptors were obtained from a man between 18 and 35 years old in good health and CMV-seronegative. Both conserved end residues are part of each CDR3. D genes are given only for firm matches.

>TRBD1|TRBV7-9|TRBJ2-7
CASSLTDRGREQYF
>NA|TRBV27|TRBJ1-1
CASSLLQGGNTEAFF
>NA|TRBV12-1|TRBJ1-2
CASRQGHGYTF
>TRBD1|TRBV15|TRBJ2-1
CATSTEGATYNEQFF
>NA|TRBV5-4|TRBJ2-5
CASSLGQGRKETQYF
>NA|TRBV5-1|TRBJ2-3
CASSSRESSTDTQYF
>TRBD2|TRBV6-4|TRBJ2-2
CATRRDYNTGELFF
>TRBD1|TRBV5-4|TRBJ1-2
CASSLVGASGGGYTF
>TRBD1|TRBV5-1|TRBJ1-3
CASSLAGTVSGNTIYF
>NA|TRBV19|TRBJ2-2
CASATASNTGELFF
>NA|TRBV11-1|TRBJ2-2
CASSFGVPGELFF
>NA|TRBV5-1|TRBJ2-7
CASSRGAEVYEQYF
>NA|TRBV7-9|TRBJ1-2
CASSLVVREGYTF
>TRBD2|TRBV19|TRBJ2-1
CASSPTSGSGNEQFF
>TRBD2|TRBV9|TRBJ2-1
CASSVGLAGVNEQFF
>TRBD1|TRBV5-4|TRBJ2-5
CASTPGQSSRETQYF
>TRBD1|TRBV7-8|TRBJ1-1
CASSSQRQGGEAFF
>TRBD2|TRBV19|TRBJ2-4
CASSRASGVDIQYF
>TRBD2|TRBV15|TRBJ2-3
CATSRDPAGGADTQYF
>TRBD2|TRBV5-1|TRBJ2-1
CASSRGGHVEQFF
>NA|TRBV27|TRBJ1-5
CASSLGSPVSGDQPQHF
>NA|TRBV6-5|TRBJ2-7
CASSRDNDEQYF
>TRBD1|TRBV5-4|TRBJ1-1
CASSLVEGATEAFF
>NA|TRBV30|TRBJ2-1
CAWEQDRYNEQFF
>NA|TRBV27|TRBJ1-1
CASSFLAGPGSMNTEAFF
>TRBD2|TRBV7-6|TRBJ2-1
CASSLAHGTSGVNEQFF
>TRBD1|TRBV7-9|TRBJ1-1
CASSQWAGGDNTEAFF
>NA|TRBV4-1|TRBJ1-1
CASSQDRGMNTEAFF
>NA|TRBV27|TRBJ1-3
CASSAQGRLSGNTIYF
>TRBD1|TRBV6-1|TRBJ2-7
CASRDRGSYEQYF
>TRBD2|TRBV7-2|TRBJ2-1
CASSGGLAGGRGEQFF
>TRBD2|TRBV4-1|TRBJ2-1
CASSRLAGGPYEQFF
>NA|TRBV4-1|TRBJ2-5
CASSQDGGSQYF
>NA|TRBV7-2|TRBJ2-7
CASSLDLGGTYEQYF
>TRBD2|TRBV19|TRBJ2-7
CATRISGHPSYEQYF
>TRBD2|TRBV6-1|TRBJ2-2
CASTGLAEAGELFF
>TRBD2|TRBV7-6|TRBJ2-3
CASSSGTSGSRRGDTQYF
>NA|TRBV5-4|TRBJ2-5
CASSFYQGRETQYF
>NA|TRBV6-1|TRBJ2-2
CASSELPPGELFF
>NA|TRBV2|TRBJ2-3
CASRLAFRTDTQYF
>NA|TRBV6-1|TRBJ2-3
CASSETGLDTQYF
>TRBD1|TRBV6-5|TRBJ1-1
CASSYALGTVNTEAFF
>NA|TRBV5-1|TRBJ1-1
CASSFEQLMNTEAFF
>TRBD2|TRBV5-4|TRBJ2-5
CASRNELMGGVDETQYF
>TRBD1|TRBV27|TRBJ1-2
CASSSPGTGYGYTF
>NA|TRBV29-1|TRBJ2-2
CSSRTTYTGELFF
>NA|TRBV9|TRBJ1-1
CASSVVLGDTEAFF
>TRBD1|TRBV6-4|TRBJ1-4
CASSDPDRGFEKLFF
>NA|TRBV6-1|TRBJ2-7
CASSEGGGAARYEQYF